This T cell receptor beta chain was captured by sequencing in a study of T cell repertoires in cytomegalovirus infection. At the level of the study: Well-studied HLA-B-restricted CMV epitopes were used in the study alongside recently identified HLA-C-restricted ones.

V lost 8 bases and J lost 9, with 14 bases in between. Germline V gene lookup returns CDR1 LNHDA and CDR2 SQIVND (reference sequence). This CDR3 comprises 12 residues. Broader study findings: The study identified carriers of CMV plus the relevant HLA from cumulative public TCR beta family frequency.

This clonotype was observed a few times. Its target is unknown. One entry per CDR3 protein, called by TCRdb with MiXCR from the reads. The sample records approximately 1,000,000 distinct CDR3 sequences, 30% to 40% being singletons. The sequencing used cultured CD8+ T cells from PBMCs, collected from culture after CMV antigen stimulation. The TCR was taken from a human donor in good health (CMV status not recorded). Some clones in this sample may be carry-over from other donors' samples. The chain employs TRBV19 and TRBJ2-1; D perhaps matches TRBD2 (5 bases). The DNA of the CDR3 is TGTGCCAGTCTCCTTGGGGAGAGTGAGCAGTTCTTC. The encoded protein is CASLLGESEQFF.